The following is a T cell receptor (beta chain) sequence with its context. The CDR3 has 15 amino acids. Germline V lookup: CDR1 SGHAT, CDR2 FQNNGV. The V end was cut by 4 bases, the J end by 0 bases, with 10 bases between. This record comes from a study of early T cells in non-severe SARS-CoV-2 infection. TCRdb re-derived calls from the 5' RACE reads in MiXCR, one entry per CDR3 protein. Of under 85,000 distinct CDR3 sequences in the sample, 11% to 15% were seen once. This sequence joins TRBV11-2 and TRBJ2-1; D gene uncertain. The sequence was obtained from an adult who was a healthcare worker with PCR-confirmed SARS-CoV-2 infection or an uninfected control (not recorded which). Specimen: whole blood. CDR3 residues: CASSSPRTSYNEQFF. CDR3 bases: TGTGCCAGCAGCTCACCCCGGACCTCCTACAATGAGCAGTTCTTC.